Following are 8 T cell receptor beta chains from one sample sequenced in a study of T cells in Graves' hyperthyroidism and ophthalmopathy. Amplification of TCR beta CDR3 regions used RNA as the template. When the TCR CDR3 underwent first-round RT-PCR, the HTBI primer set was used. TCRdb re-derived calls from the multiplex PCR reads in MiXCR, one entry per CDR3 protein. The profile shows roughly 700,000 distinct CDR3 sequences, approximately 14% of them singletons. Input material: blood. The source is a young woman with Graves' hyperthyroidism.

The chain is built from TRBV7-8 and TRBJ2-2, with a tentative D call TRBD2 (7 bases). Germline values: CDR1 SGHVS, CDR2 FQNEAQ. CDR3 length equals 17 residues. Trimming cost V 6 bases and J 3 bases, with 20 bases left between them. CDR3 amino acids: CASSTRVRGADTGELFF. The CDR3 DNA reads TGTGCCAGCAGTACCCGGGTACGGGGGGCGGACACCGGGGAGCTGTTTTTT.

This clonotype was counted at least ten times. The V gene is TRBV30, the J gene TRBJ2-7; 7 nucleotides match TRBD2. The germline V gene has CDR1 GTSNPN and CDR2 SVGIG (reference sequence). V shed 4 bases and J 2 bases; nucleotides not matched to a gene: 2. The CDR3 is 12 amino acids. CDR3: CAWNSGTYEQYF. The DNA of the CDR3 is TGTGCCTGGAACAGCGGGACCTACGAGCAGTACTTC.

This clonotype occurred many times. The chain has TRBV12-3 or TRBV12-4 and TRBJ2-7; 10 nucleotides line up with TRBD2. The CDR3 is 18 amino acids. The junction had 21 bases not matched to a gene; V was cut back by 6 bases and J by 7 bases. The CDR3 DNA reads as TGTGCCAGCAGGGGGATAGGACTAGCGGAGGGGGGCCTACGAGAGCAGTACTTC. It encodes CASRGIGLAEGGLREQYF.

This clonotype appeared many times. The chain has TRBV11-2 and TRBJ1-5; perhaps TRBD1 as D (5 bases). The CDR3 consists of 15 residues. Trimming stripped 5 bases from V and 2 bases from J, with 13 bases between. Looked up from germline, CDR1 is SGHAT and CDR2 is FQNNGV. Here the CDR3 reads CASSDTGPRNQPQHF. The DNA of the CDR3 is TGTGCCAGCAGCGACACAGGACCCCGCAATCAGCCCCAGCATTTT.

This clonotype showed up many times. This CDR3 is CASSPSPVQGGEQYF. The CDR3 nucleotides read TGCGCCAGCAGCCCCTCCCCTGTCCAAGGGGGGGAGCAGTACTTC. This chain links TRBV5-1 with TRBJ2-7; D possibly uses TRBD1 or TRBD2 (6 bases each). The CDR3 runs to 15 residues. CDR1 is SGHRS and CDR2 is YFSETQ in the germline V gene. Trimming shortened V by 4 bases and J by 7 bases, and 21 bases separated the two germline ends.

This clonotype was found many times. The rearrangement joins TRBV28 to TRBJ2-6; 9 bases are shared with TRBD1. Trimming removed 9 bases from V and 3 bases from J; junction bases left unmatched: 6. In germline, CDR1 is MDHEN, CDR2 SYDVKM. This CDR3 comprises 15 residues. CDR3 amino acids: CASLTGGGGANVLTF. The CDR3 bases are TGTGCCAGTCTAACAGGGGGCGGTGGGGCCAACGTCCTGACTTTC.

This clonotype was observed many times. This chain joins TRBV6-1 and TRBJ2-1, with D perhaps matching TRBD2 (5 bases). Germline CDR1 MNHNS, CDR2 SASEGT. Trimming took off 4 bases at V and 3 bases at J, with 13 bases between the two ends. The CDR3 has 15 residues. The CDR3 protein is CASSAAGGYYNEQFF. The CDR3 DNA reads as TGTGCCAGCAGTGCGGCCGGCGGGTACTACAATGAGCAGTTCTTC.

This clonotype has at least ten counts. CDR3 DNA sequence: TGTGCCAGCAGTTTCGACAGGGCGTGGGAGACCCAGTACTTC. Amino acids: CASSFDRAWETQYF. The J gene is TRBJ2-5, the V gene TRBV7-2, with TRBD1 identical over 7 bases. The CDR3 contains 14 residues. V was pared by 6 bases and J by 5 bases, with 9 bases of the junction left unmatched. Germline V gene data show CDR1 as SGHTA and CDR2 as FQGNSA.